This passage covers 23 T cell receptor beta chains from one sample sequenced in a study of control samples from healthy donors and cancer patients. Generated by immunoSEQ multiplex PCR, the TCRdb table keeps only in-frame clones and is missing some. The sample has under 90,000 clones, approximately 92% seen once. The material sequenced was blood. The receptors originated from a woman in her fifties or sixties in good health.

The V gene is TRBV6-2 or TRBV6-3, the J gene TRBJ1-5; D gene uncertain. The CDR3 spans 12 residues. Trimming pared 2 bases from V and 8 bases from J, leaving 7 bases between. Germline V CDR1 and CDR2: MNHEY, SVGEGT. Here the CDR3 reads CASSYGWEPQHF. The CDR3, as DNA: TGTGCCAGCAGTTACGGATGGGAGCCCCAGCATTTT.

Ten or more counts support this clone. CDR3 sequence: CASSTPGGHTEAFF. In DNA form, the CDR3 reads TGTGCCAGTAGTACCCCAGGGGGCCACACTGAAGCTTTCTTT. The V and J genes are TRBV19 and TRBJ1-1, with 8 bases lining up with TRBD1. The CDR3 is 14 amino acids. Trimming at V came to 4 bases and at J to 3 bases, leaving 4 bases not matched to a gene. Germline V gene data show CDR1 as LNHDA and CDR2 as SQIVND (reference sequence).

This sequence joins TRBV4-2 and TRBJ2-1; possibly TRBD1 for D (6 bases). Germline assignment: CDR1 LGHNA and CDR2 YNFKEQ. Trimming shortened V by 2 bases and J by 8 bases, and 22 bases separated the two germline ends. This CDR3 contains 17 residues. CDR3 bases: TGTGCCAGCAGCCAAAAGGCCGCCGGGACAATCGGCCATGAGCAGTTCTTC. Translating it yields CASSQKAAGTIGHEQFF.

The chain recombines TRBV5-1 with TRBJ1-4; perhaps TRBD1 as D (5 bases). Germline lookup yields CDR1 SGHRS and CDR2 YFSETQ. This CDR3 comprises 13 residues. V shed 7 bases and J shed 7 bases, with 14 bases lying between them. The CDR3 sequence is CASGNPGGEKLFF. DNA for the CDR3: TGCGCCAGCGGGAACCCGGGGGGTGAAAAACTGTTTTTT.

This clone showed up just once. V and J are TRBV19 and TRBJ1-2; D might be TRBD1 (6 bases). V lost 5 bases and J lost 5, with 21 bases in between. Per the germline V gene, CDR1 is LNHDA and CDR2 is SQIVND (reference sequence). The length of the CDR3 is 16 residues. CDR3 residues: CASSRTRTVGGYGYTF. The CDR3 DNA sequence: TGTGCCAGTAGTCGAACACGGACAGTCGGGGGGTATGGCTACACCTTC.

The chain links TRBV7-3 to TRBJ2-7; D perhaps matches TRBD2 (5 bases). This CDR3 has 14 amino acids. The V gene lost 2 bases and the J gene lost 3 bases, with 11 bases spanning the gap. In germline, CDR1 is SGHTA, CDR2 FQGTGA. The CDR3 reads CASSLYRGSYEQYF. The DNA of the CDR3 is TGTGCCAGCAGCTTATATCGAGGGAGCTACGAGCAGTACTTC.

In nucleotides, the CDR3 is TGCGCCAGCAGCAAGGGACAGCCGAACACCGGGGAGCTGTTTTTT. The encoded protein is CASSKGQPNTGELFF. The J gene is TRBJ2-2, the V gene TRBV10-1; 7 nucleotides agree with TRBD1. The CDR3 extends over 15 amino acids. Looked up from germline, CDR1 is WNHNN and CDR2 is SYGVQD (reference sequence). V dropped 6 bases and J dropped 0; count of bases not matched to a gene: 4.

This clone occurred once. This chain joins TRBV6-5 and TRBJ1-5; D may be TRBD1 (5 bases). Trimming removed 6 bases at V and 0 bases at J, with 9 bases between. Germline CDR1 MNHEY, CDR2 SVGAGI. The CDR3 covers 14 residues. This CDR3 reads CASRTDHSNQPQHF. The CDR3 DNA reads TGTGCCAGCAGGACAGACCATAGCAATCAGCCCCAGCATTTT.

The gene calls are TRBV27 and TRBJ2-7, with TRBD1 identical over 8 bases. The CDR3 covers 14 residues. Germline trimming cut 6 bases from V and 6 bases from J; bases unmatched to any gene: 10. The germline gives CDR1 MNHEY, CDR2 SMNVEV (reference sequence). CDR3 nucleotides: TGTGCCAGCAGGGCAGGACAGGGATGGGTCGAGCAGTACTTC. The encoded protein is CASRAGQGWVEQYF.

The chain links TRBV19 to TRBJ1-1, with a possible D match to TRBD1 (5 bases). CDR1 and CDR2 from the germline V gene are LNHDA and SQIVND (reference sequence). The ends were cut back, 1 base at V and 1 base at J, with 13 bases in the middle. CDR3 length: 16 amino acids. CDR3 amino acids: CASSIGRAGSNTEAFF. DNA for the CDR3: TGTGCCAGTAGTATAGGCCGGGCAGGGTCGAACACTGAAGCTTTCTTT.

A few counts support this clone. The chain combines TRBV6-4 with TRBJ2-3; D is ambiguous. Germline V gene sequence: CDR1 MRHNA, CDR2 SNTAGT. The germline V and J ends were trimmed by 0 bases and 4 bases, with 5 bases remaining between them. The CDR3 is 13 residues long. In DNA, the CDR3 is TGTGCCAGCAGTGACTCGGGTTCAGATACGCAGTATTTT. Its protein is CASSDSGSDTQYF.

J is TRBJ1-1 and V is TRBV27; possibly TRBD1 for D (5 bases). This CDR3 has 14 residues. The germline V gene has CDR1 MNHEY and CDR2 SMNVEV (reference sequence). V lost 3 bases and J 0 bases, leaving 8 bases between the germline ends. This CDR3 reads CASSLGRVNTEAFF. The CDR3 region has the DNA TGTGCCAGCAGTTTGGGCAGGGTGAACACTGAAGCTTTCTTT.

Concerning this clone itself: At one boundary the junction diverges from the germline segment, which might be a read error. V gene TRBV7-7 combines with J gene TRBJ2-2; TRBD1 agrees at 12 bases. The CDR3 sequence is 18 residues long. CDR1 and CDR2 (germline): SSHAT, FNYEAQ (reference sequence). CDR3 sequence (DNA): TGTGCTAGCAGCCCACTCCCACCGGGGACAGGGGGCCACGGGGAGCTGTTTTTT. Protein: CASSPLPPGTGGHGELFF.

The chain uses TRBV28 and TRBJ1-5, with D maybe TRBD1 (5 bases). V gave up 5 bases and J gave up 3 bases, with 17 bases separating them. Germline V gene lookup returns CDR1 MDHEN and CDR2 SYDVKM. The CDR3 extends over 16 amino acids. CDR3 nucleotide sequence: TGTGCCAGCAGTATACCGGGACGGAGTTACAATCAGCCCCAGCATTTT. Translation: CASSIPGRSYNQPQHF.

The chain employs TRBV5-1 and TRBJ2-1; 7 bases align to TRBD2. Losses at the gene ends were 6 bases for V and 8 bases for J; bases not matched to a gene: 17. This CDR3 contains 16 residues. The germline CDR1 and CDR2 sequences are SGHRS and YFSETQ. CDR3 loop: CASTIGVGGPGDEQFF. The CDR3 DNA follows: TGCGCCAGCACCATTGGGGTGGGAGGGCCGGGGGATGAGCAGTTCTTC.

This clone has just one count. V is TRBV7-2 and J is TRBJ2-1; perhaps TRBD2 as D (5 bases). This CDR3 comprises 14 residues. Trimming stripped 4 bases from V and 8 bases from J, with 15 bases between. Germline assignment: CDR1 SGHTA and CDR2 FQGNSA. CDR3 amino acids: CASSSRLPWDEQFF. The CDR3 bases are TGTGCCAGCAGCTCGCGACTACCCTGGGATGAGCAGTTCTTC.

The chain combines TRBV11-2 with TRBJ2-1; D not resolved. This CDR3 comprises 13 residues. Germline assignment: CDR1 SGHAT and CDR2 FQNNGV. Trimming cost V 5 bases and J 7 bases, with 12 bases left between them. The CDR3 region is CASSLGRPNEQFF. For the CDR3, the DNA is TGTGCCAGCAGCCTCGGGCGCCCGAATGAGCAGTTCTTC.

This rearrangement joins TRBV5-5 to TRBJ1-2, with TRBD1 matching over 8 bases. CDR3 size: 15 residues. Germline V lookup: CDR1 SGHKS, CDR2 YYEKEE (reference sequence). Trimming cost V 4 bases and J 2 bases; bases outside gene matches: 7. The CDR3 nucleotides read TGTGCCAGCAGCGTGACGACAGGGGTAAACTATGGCTACACCTTC. This codes for CASSVTTGVNYGYTF.

Written as DNA, the CDR3 is TGTGCCAGCAGGGCCCCCGGCAGGGGCAATCAGCCCCAGCATTTT. Its translation: CASRAPGRGNQPQHF. This chain links TRBV6-5 with TRBJ1-5, with D possibly matching TRBD1 (5 bases). V was trimmed by 6 bases and J by 2 bases, leaving 14 bases between them. The germline gives CDR1 MNHEY, CDR2 SVGAGI. The CDR3 consists of 15 residues.

This sequence joins TRBV3-1 (or the pseudogene TRBV3-2) and TRBJ2-1; D remains ambiguous. Trimming left V 1 base short and J 3 bases short, with 19 bases between. CDR1 is LGHDT, CDR2 YNNKEL, per germline (reference sequence). This CDR3 is 18 amino acids long. CDR3 residues: CASSQVPITFSNYNEQFF. CDR3 DNA: TGTGCCAGCAGCCAAGTTCCTATAACCTTTTCTAACTACAATGAGCAGTTCTTC.

The rearrangement links TRBV1 to TRBJ2-5; TRBD2 reflects the table's D call only, with no check against the DNA. TRBV1 is designated a pseudogene. The CDR3 is 17 amino acids. The DNA for the CDR3 is TGCACCAGCAGCCCAGGTACTGCGGGACTGCGGCAAGAGACCCAGTACTTC. As protein: CTSSPGTAGLRQETQYF.

The CDR3 nucleotides are TGTGCCACCAGTGACCCGCGGGAAAGTCAGCCCCAGCATTTT. Translated, it gives CATSDPRESQPQHF. The V gene is TRBV24-1, the J gene TRBJ1-5, with unresolved D. The germline gives CDR1 KGHDR, CDR2 SFDVKD. CDR3 length: 14 residues. The V gene lost 4 bases and the J gene lost 6 bases, with 12 bases spanning the gap.

The chain recombines TRBV5-6 with TRBJ1-3, with a possible D match to TRBD1 (5 bases). From germline, CDR1 is SGHDT and CDR2 YYEEEE. This CDR3 region has 15 residues. V lost 5 bases, J lost 2 bases, and 14 bases lay in between. Here the CDR3 DNA reads TGTGCCAGCAGGATTAGGGGCAGAGCTGGAAACACCATATATTTT. Translating gives CASRIRGRAGNTIYF.